This T cell receptor beta chain was documented in a study of CD8+ T cells in alopecia areata. Findings and limits, study-wide: Administration of tofacitinib significantly diminished scalp clonality and expanded CD8+ clones within the top 100.

Regarding treatment: oral pan-JAK inhibitor, 5-10 mg twice daily. This clone was found once. Its antigen remains unidentified. RNA, once extracted, was reverse transcribed into cDNA for use as the sequencing template. Data came from immunoSEQ multiplex PCR; TCRdb stores just in-frame clones and leaves some out. Found here are 42,000 or so clones, over 85% of them singletons; the top ten hold about 20%. The receptor was isolated from a human donor with alopecia areata. The specimen comprised CD8+ T cells sorted from blood, sampled at week 24, from a patient treated with tofacitinib.

The CDR3 sequence is CASMEGVFFTDTQYF. The CDR3 DNA reads as TGTGCCAGCATGGAAGGGGTCTTCTTCACAGATACGCAGTATTTT. The V call is TRBV7-8, the J call TRBJ2-3; weak D call: TRBD1 (5 bases). There are 15 residues in the CDR3. Germline V gives CDR1 SGHVS, CDR2 FQNEAQ. Trimming took off 7 bases at V and 2 bases at J, with 16 bases between the two ends.